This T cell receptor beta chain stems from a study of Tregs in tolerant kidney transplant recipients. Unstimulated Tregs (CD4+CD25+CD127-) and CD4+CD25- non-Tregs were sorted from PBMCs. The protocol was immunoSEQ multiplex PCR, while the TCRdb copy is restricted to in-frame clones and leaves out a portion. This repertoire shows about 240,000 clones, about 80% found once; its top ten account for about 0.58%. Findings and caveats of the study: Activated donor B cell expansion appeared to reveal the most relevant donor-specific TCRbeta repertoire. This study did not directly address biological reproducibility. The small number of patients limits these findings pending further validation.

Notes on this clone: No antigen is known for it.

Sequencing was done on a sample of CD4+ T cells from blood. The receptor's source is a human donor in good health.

The CDR3 sequence: CAISESRQGYNEQFF. For the CDR3, the DNA is TGTGCCATCAGTGAGTCGAGACAGGGGTACAATGAGCAGTTCTTC. The V and J genes are TRBV10-3 and TRBJ2-1; 8 nucleotides line up with TRBD1. CDR1 is ENHRY, CDR2 SYGVKD, per germline. The CDR3 length is 15 residues. The junction had 2 bases not matched to a gene; V was cut back by 0 bases and J by 4 bases.